This T cell receptor beta chain comes out of a study of cytomegalovirus exposure and HLA in healthy donors. Findings of the study overall: The study assumed roughly uniform donor sequencing depth for presence/absence analyses.

CDR3 size: 14 residues. The germline V gene encodes CDR1 SSHAT and CDR2 FNYEAQ (reference sequence). PCR primers comprised 60 Vbeta and 13 Jbeta primers. TCRdb keeps only in-frame clones here, not all; method: immunoSEQ multiplex PCR. This table holds about 88,000 clones, roughly 69% found once. Of note for this clone: Its specificity is not known. The germline gene is not matched at one end of the junction; a read error may be the cause.

This sequence originates from a man aged 50-60 years in good health and CMV-seronegative. V gene TRBV7-7 combines with J gene TRBJ2-5; 7 bases map to TRBD2. Sequencing used PBMCs. The CDR3 protein is CASSLLGGGETQYF. The CDR3 DNA reads TGTGCTAGCAGCTTACTGGGGGGGGGAGAGACCCAGTACTTC.